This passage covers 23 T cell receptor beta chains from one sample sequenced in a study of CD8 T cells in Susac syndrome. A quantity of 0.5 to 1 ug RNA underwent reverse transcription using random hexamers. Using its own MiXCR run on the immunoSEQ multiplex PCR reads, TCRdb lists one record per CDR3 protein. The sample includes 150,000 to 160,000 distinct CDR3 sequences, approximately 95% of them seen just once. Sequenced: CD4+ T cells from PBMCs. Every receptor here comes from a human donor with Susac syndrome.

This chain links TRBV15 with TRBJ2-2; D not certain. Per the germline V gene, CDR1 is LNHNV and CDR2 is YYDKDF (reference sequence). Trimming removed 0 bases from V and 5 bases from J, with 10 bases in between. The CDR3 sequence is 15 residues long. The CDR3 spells CATSRDLGVTGELFF. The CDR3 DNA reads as TGTGCCACCAGCAGAGATCTAGGAGTGACCGGGGAGCTGTTTTTT.

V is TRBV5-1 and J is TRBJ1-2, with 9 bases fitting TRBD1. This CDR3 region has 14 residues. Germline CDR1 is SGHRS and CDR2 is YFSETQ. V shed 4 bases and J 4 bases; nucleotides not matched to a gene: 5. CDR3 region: CASSHRDRVYGYTF. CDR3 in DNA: TGCGCCAGCAGCCACCGGGACAGGGTCTATGGCTACACCTTC.

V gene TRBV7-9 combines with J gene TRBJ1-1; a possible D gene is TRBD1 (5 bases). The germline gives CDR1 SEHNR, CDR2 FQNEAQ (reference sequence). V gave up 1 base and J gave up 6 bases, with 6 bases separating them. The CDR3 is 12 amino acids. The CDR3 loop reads CASSLGDSEAFF. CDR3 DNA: TGTGCCAGCAGCTTAGGGGACTCTGAAGCTTTCTTT.

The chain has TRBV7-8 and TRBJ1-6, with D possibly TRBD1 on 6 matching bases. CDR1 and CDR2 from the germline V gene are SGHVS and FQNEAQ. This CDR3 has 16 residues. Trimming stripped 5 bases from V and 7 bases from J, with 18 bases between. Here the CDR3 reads CASSRQASGVNSPLHF. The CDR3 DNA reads TGTGCCAGCAGCCGACAGGCTTCTGGGGTGAATTCACCCCTCCACTTT.

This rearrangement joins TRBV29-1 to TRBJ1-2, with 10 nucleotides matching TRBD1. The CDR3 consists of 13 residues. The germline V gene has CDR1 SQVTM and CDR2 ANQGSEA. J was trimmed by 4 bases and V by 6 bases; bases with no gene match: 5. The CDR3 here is CSVGTGDLYGYTF. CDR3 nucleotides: TGCAGCGTAGGGACAGGGGACCTCTATGGCTACACCTTC.

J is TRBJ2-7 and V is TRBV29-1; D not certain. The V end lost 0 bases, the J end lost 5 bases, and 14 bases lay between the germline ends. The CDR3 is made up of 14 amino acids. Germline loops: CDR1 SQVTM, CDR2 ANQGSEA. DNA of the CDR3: TGCAGCGTTGAAGATCAATGGGGTAGGGACGAGCAGTACTTC. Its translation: CSVEDQWGRDEQYF.

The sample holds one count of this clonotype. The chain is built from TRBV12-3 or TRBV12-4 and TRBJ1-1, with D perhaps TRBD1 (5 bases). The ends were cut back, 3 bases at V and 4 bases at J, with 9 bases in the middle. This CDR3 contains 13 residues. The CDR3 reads CASSLGRATEAFF. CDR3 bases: TGTGCCAGCAGTTTGGGACGGGCCACTGAAGCTTTCTTT.

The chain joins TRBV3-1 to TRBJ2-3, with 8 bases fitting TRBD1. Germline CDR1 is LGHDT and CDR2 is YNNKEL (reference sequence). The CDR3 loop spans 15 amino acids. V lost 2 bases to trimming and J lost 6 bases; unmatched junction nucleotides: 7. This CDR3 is CASSQLRGQEDTQYF. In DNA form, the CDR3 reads TGTGCCAGCAGCCAACTCAGGGGGCAGGAGGATACGCAGTATTTT.

The CDR3: CSAEEHSGNTIYF. In DNA, the CDR3 is TGCAGTGCCGAGGAGCACTCTGGAAACACCATATATTTT. The chain links TRBV20-1 to TRBJ1-3; D unclear. The ends were cut back, 6 bases at V and 0 bases at J, with 9 bases in the middle. Germline CDR1 reads DFQATT; CDR2 reads SNEGSKA (reference sequence). The CDR3 totals 13 residues.

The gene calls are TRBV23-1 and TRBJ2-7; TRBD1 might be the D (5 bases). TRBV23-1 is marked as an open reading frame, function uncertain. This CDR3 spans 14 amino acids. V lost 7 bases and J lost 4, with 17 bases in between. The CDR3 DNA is TGCGCCAGCACCAACCCCGGACAAGCTTACGAGCAGTACTTC. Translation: CASTNPGQAYEQYF.

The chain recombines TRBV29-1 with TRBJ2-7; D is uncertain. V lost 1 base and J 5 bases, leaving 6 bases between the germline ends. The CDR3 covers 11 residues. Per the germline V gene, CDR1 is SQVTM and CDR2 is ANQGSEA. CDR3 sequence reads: CSVEGSHEQYF. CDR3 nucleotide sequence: TGCAGCGTTGAAGGGTCCCACGAGCAGTACTTC.

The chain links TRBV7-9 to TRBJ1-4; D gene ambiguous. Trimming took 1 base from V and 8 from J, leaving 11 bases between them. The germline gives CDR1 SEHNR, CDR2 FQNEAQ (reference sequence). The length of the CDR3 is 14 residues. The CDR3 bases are TGTGCCAGCAGCTTAGAGGCTAACTCCGAAAAACTGTTTTTT. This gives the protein CASSLEANSEKLFF.

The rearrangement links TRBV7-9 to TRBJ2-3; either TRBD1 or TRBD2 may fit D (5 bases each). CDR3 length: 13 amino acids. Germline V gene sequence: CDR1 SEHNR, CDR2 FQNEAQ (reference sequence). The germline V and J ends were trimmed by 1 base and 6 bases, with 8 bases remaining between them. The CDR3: CASSLGRDDTQYF. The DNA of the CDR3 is TGTGCCAGCAGCTTAGGACGGGACGATACGCAGTATTTT.

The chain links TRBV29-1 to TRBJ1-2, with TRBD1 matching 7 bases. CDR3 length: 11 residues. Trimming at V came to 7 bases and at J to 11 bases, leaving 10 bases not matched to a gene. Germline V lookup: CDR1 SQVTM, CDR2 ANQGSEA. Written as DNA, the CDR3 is TGCAGCGCTACAGACAGGGACATATACACCTTC. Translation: CSATDRDIYTF.

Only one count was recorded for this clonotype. The CDR3 DNA sequence: TGTGCCAGCAGCTTGGGGGCAGGGAGTAAAGACAAACTGTTTTTT. Translated, it gives CASSLGAGSKDKLFF. V gene TRBV5-6 combines with J gene TRBJ1-4; possible D gene TRBD1, 5 bases. V lost 0 bases, J lost 11 bases, and 17 bases lay in between. Germline CDR1 is SGHDT and CDR2 is YYEEEE. This CDR3 region has 15 residues.

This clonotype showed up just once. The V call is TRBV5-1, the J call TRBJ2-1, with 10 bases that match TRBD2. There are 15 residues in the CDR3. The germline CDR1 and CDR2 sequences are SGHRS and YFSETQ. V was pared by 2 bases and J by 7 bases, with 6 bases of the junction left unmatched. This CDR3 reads CASSLGLAERNEQFF. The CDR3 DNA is TGCGCCAGCAGCTTAGGACTAGCGGAAAGAAATGAGCAGTTCTTC.

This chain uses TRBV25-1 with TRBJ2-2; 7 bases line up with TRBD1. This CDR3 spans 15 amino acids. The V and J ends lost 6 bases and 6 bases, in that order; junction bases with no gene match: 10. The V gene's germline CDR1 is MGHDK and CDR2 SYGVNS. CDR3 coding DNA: TGTGCCAGCAGCAAGAGGGACAGATCATCCGGGGAGCTGTTTTTT. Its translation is CASSKRDRSSGELFF.

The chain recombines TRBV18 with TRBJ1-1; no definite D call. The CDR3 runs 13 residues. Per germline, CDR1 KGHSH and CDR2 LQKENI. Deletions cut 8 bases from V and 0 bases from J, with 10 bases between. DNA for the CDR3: TGTGCCAGCCTCCGGGAACTGAACACTGAAGCTTTCTTT. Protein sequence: CASLRELNTEAFF. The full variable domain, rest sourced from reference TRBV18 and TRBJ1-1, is NAGVMQNPRHLVRRRGQEARLRCSPMKGHSHVYWYRQLPEEGLKFMVYLQKENIIDESGMPKERFSAEFPKEGPSILRIQQVVRGDSAAYFCASLRELNTEAFFGQGTRLTVV.

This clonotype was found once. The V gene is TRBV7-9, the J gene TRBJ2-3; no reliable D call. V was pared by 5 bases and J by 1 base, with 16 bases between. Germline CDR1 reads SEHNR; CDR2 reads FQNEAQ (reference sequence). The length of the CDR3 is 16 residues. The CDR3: CASSPFPVARTDTQYF. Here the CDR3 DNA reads TGTGCCAGCAGCCCCTTTCCAGTGGCCCGCACAGATACGCAGTATTTT.

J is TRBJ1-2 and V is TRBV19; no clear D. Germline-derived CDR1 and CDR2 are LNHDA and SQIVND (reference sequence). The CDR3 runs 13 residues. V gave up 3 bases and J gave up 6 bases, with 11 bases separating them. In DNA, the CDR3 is TGTGCCAGTAGTATGTCCTCCTTGGATGGCTACACCTTC. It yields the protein CASSMSSLDGYTF.

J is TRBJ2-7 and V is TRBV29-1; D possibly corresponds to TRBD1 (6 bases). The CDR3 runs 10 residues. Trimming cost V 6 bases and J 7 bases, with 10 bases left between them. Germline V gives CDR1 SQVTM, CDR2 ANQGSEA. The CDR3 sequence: CSVGATEQYF. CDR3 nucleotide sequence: TGCAGCGTGGGGGCCACTGAGCAGTACTTC.

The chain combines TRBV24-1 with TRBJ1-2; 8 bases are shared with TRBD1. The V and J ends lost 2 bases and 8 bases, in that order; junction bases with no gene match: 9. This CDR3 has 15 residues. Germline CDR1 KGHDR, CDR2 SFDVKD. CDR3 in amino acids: CATSDSGQGAGGYTF. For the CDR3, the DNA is TGTGCCACCAGTGATTCCGGACAGGGTGCGGGGGGCTACACCTTC.

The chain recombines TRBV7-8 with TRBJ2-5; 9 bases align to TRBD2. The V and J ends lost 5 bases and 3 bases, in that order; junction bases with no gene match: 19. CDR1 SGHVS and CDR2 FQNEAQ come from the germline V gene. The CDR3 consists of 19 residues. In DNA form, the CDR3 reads TGTGCCAGCAGCCTACTGCACCTAGCGGGGTATGGTGGAGAAGAGACCCAGTACTTC. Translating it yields CASSLLHLAGYGGEETQYF.